This paragraph covers one T cell receptor (beta chain) sequence. Its target antigen remains unknown. No base quality information exists; no much larger clone differs at one position. CD8 naive samples consisted of CD45RO-negative cells that were positively selected for CCR7, yielding a CD45RA+CCR7+ population without TemRA cells. The donors were healthy, HIV-negative adults with no recently reported acute infections or vaccinations. Every donor was a Caucasian adult living in Nashville, Tennessee, USA. After blood collection by leukapheresis, PBMCs were isolated using Ficoll-Histopaque density gradient centrifugation and then cryopreserved in the vapor phase of liquid nitrogen. Analytical flow cytometry was used to check the purity and quantity of every magnetically sorted T cell population. From each sorted fraction, genomic DNA was isolated and quantified by UV absorbance on a Nanodrop 2000c. These data come from a study of shared clonotypes between healthy human individuals (dated by TCRdb to about 2020). As for the study more broadly: The cohort comprised a couple of women and a few men aged 18 to 49 years. Per donor, three plates each were used for CD4 naive and CD4 memory, two for CD8 naive, and one for CD8 memory. Blood TCR repertoires of roughly 5 healthy adults were deeply sequenced to estimate repertoire size and the extent of clonotype sharing between individuals. To increase sequencing depth and limit assay-specific biases, TCR repertoire library preparation and sequencing were carried out by different laboratories using diverse techniques. Between about 0.8 and 8.9 billion PBMCs per donor were obtained by leukapheresis.

What the authors observed across the whole study: Clonotypes shared by all four sorted-subset donors showed higher generation probabilities than non-shared clonotypes. Pairwise subsampling indicated that sequencing depth was expected to affect the degree of clonotype sharing among donors. Larger estimated clonotype richness was generally found for naive subsets than for memory subsets. Sharing across several donors was observed for approximately 5% of naive CD4, less than 4% of naive CD8, roughly 2.4% of memory CD4, and over 0.3% of memory CD8 clonotypes. Sampling was restricted to blood, and TCR repertoires in tissues likely differ from the TCR repertoires found in blood. Rarefaction of sorted-subset datasets indicated incomplete sequencing despite the large sequencing depth. The small number of donors limited the genetic and exposure-history diversity represented.

Trimming removed 3 bases from V and 3 bases from J, leaving 13 bases between the germline ends. There are 15 amino acids in the CDR3, from cysteine to phenylalanine inclusive. Left in the record is the CDR3 DNA by itself, 45 bases read in frame from the first base. Sequences SGHDT (CDR1) and YYEEEE (CDR2) are obtained from the germline V gene. TCR CDR3 regions were amplified from genomic DNA by multiplex PCR using the deep immunoSEQ assay. Extracted genomic DNA from each cell subset was spread evenly across all wells of several immunoSEQ 96-well plates, with each plate serving as a replicate. Each replicate PCR for sorted subsets received roughly 200 ng genomic DNA, equal to roughly 29,000 T cell genomes. Purified libraries were measured with a Qubit 3.0 fluorometer, size-checked on a Bioanalyzer 2100, and measured again with the KAPA Library Quantification kit. Every immunoSEQ 96-well plate was sequenced on a dedicated single-read 150-cycle Illumina NextSeq 550 flow cell. As for how the authors treated the data: Because only junctional sequences without quality scores were contained in the immunoSEQ output, filtering matching that applied to full-length reads could not be performed. To assign V/J genes and CDR3, sequences were annotated against IMGT germline references using PyIR, a Python wrapper for IgBLAST v1.9. Reads were filtered out if the reads had weak V/J assignments (E-value above 1e-6), no CDR3, stop codons, out-of-frame junctions, or ambiguous translated residues. V3J clonotypes were defined by identical inferred V gene, J gene, and CDR3 amino acid sequence. Percentage overlap between repertoires was calculated by dividing the number of shared unique clonotypes by the size of the smaller repertoire. Repertoire richness was assessed with RTK rarefaction, the Chao1 estimator, and Recon v2.1 estimates of unobserved clonotypes. For all TCRbeta clonotypes obtained by the gDNA method from four donors, generation probabilities were computed with OLGA. TCRdb limited this immuneACCESS table to in-frame rearrangements with V and J called. A share of clones is missing; checked studies link under half to unresolved V genes, and the rest is unexplained. That table is the source of V, J and clone size, and D and trimming were worked out from the DNA. A total of around 2.1 million clones appear in this sample, just over 90% of them only once. Approximately 1.7% of the sample comes from the top ten.

This receptor was obtained from a man in his late teens or twenties in good health. Some clones in this sample may be carry-over from other donors' samples. The chain joins TRBV5-6 to TRBJ2-1, with TRBD1 perhaps the D gene, on 5 matching bases. The source material was naive CD8+ T cells from PBMCs. This sample's cell subset or site label indicates: CD45RA+CCR7+. For the CDR3, the sequence is CASSSTVPYYNEQFF. At the DNA level, the sequence is TGTGCCAGCAGCTCGACAGTTCCTTACTACAATGAGCAGTTCTTC.